These T cell receptor beta chains were read from a single sample in a study of CD8+ T cells in alopecia areata. Repertoires were generated with immunoSEQ multiplex PCR, while TCRdb's copy carries only in-frame clones and drops some. The profile shows some 45,000 clones, roughly 92% of them singletons. This material consisted of CD8+ T cells sorted from blood, taken at week 24, from a patient treated with tofacitinib. Receptors were obtained from a human donor with alopecia areata. Each CDR3 is given with its conserved first and last residue. The order of the fields is D gene, CDR3 length, J gene, V gene, clone size, CDR3 DNA, CDR3 protein. A D gene is named only where the DNA matches it firmly. Rows may omit the clone size; those that give it use once, few, many or a size class.

D: TRBD1; length: 15; J: TRBJ2-7; V: TRBV7-2; size: -; DNA: TGTGCCAGCAGCGGGGACAGGGGGATCCTATACGAGCAGTACTTC; CDR3: CASSGDRGILYEQYF
D: TRBD2; length: 15; J: TRBJ2-1; V: TRBV6-4; size: -; DNA: TGTGCCAGCAGTGGCTTAGCGGGGGGTTTGAATGAGCAGTTCTTC; CDR3: CASSGLAGGLNEQFF
D: TRBD1; length: 15; J: TRBJ2-1; V: TRBV7-2; size: -; DNA: TGTGCCAGCAGCTCACAGGGGCCCCGCGACAATGAGCAGTTCTTC; CDR3: CASSSQGPRDNEQFF
D: -; length: 15; J: TRBJ2-3; V: TRBV19; size: -; DNA: TGTGCCAGTACGCTTCTGGCGGGCCGCACAGATACGCAGTATTTT; CDR3: CASTLLAGRTDTQYF
D: -; length: 17; J: TRBJ2-1; V: TRBV13; size: -; DNA: TGTGCCAGCAGCTCGGCAGCATACAGGAGAGCCAACAATGAGCAGTTCTTC; CDR3: CASSSAAYRRANNEQFF
D: TRBD1; length: 16; J: TRBJ2-3; V: TRBV7-9; size: once; DNA: TGTGCCAGCAGCCTGACGACAGGGATTGAGGCAGATACGCAGTATTTT; CDR3: CASSLTTGIEADTQYF
D: -; length: 14; J: TRBJ2-1; V: TRBV30; size: -; DNA: TGTGCCTGGAGCTCTTTAGATGGTCTCGGTGAGCAGTTCTTC; CDR3: CAWSSLDGLGEQFF
D: -; length: 14; J: TRBJ1-1; V: TRBV30; size: once; DNA: TGTGCCTGGAGTCCAACGGGGGAGGGTAAGCGGGCTTTCTTT; CDR3: CAWSPTGEGKRAFF
D: -; length: 16; J: TRBJ2-7; V: TRBV21-1; size: -; DNA: TGTGCCAGCAGCAAAGCCCGACAGTTGAGGATCCACGAGCAGTACTTC; CDR3: CASSKARQLRIHEQYF
D: TRBD2; length: 16; J: TRBJ2-3; V: TRBV10-3; size: -; DNA: TGTGCCATCAGTGAGCCGTCAGCGGGGAGCACAGATACGCAGTATTTT; CDR3: CAISEPSAGSTDTQYF
D: -; length: 21; J: TRBJ2-4; V: TRBV23-1; size: once; DNA: TGCGCCAGCAGTCAATGGCCCTTCAGGGTCTATTACCTTATAGCCAAAAACATTCAGTACTTC; CDR3: CASSQWPFRVYYLIAKNIQYF
D: -; length: 14; J: TRBJ1-3; V: TRBV19; size: -; DNA: TGTGCCAGTGGGTTCTCGGGATCTGGAAACACCATATATTTT; CDR3: CASGFSGSGNTIYF
D: -; length: 13; J: TRBJ2-2; V: TRBV9; size: -; DNA: TGTGCCAGCAGCGTAGGGAGCACCGGGGAGCTGTTTTTT; CDR3: CASSVGSTGELFF
D: -; length: 13; J: TRBJ2-7; V: TRBV7-9; size: -; DNA: TGTGCCAGCAGCCCGCCAGCCTCCTACGAGCAGTACTTC; CDR3: CASSPPASYEQYF
D: -; length: 15; J: TRBJ2-1; V: TRBV28; size: -; DNA: TGTGCCAGCAGTGCAGGGAGGCTGGTAAGCAATGAGCAGTTCTTC; CDR3: CASSAGRLVSNEQFF
D: -; length: 17; J: TRBJ1-2; V: TRBV7-9; size: -; DNA: TGTGCCAGCAGCTTAGCCTCGCAGGGGCTCGAGAGATATGGCTACACCTTC; CDR3: CASSLASQGLERYGYTF
D: -; length: 16; J: TRBJ2-7; V: TRBV28; size: once; DNA: TGTGCCAGCAGTTCCCCACGCCGCCAGAATTACTACGAGCAGTACTTC; CDR3: CASSSPRRQNYYEQYF
D: TRBD2; length: 15; J: TRBJ2-5; V: TRBV29-1; size: -; DNA: TGCAGCGTTGAGAGGCGGGGGGCCCCACAAGAGACCCAGTACTTC; CDR3: CSVERRGAPQETQYF
D: -; length: 15; J: TRBJ1-2; V: TRBV7-2; size: -; DNA: TGTGCCAGCAGCTTAGCCGCAGGGGATAACTATGGCTACACCTTC; CDR3: CASSLAAGDNYGYTF
D: -; length: 16; J: TRBJ1-2; V: TRBV4-1; size: -; DNA: TGCGCCAGCAGCCAAGAGGGGGGGATGTTTAACTATGGCTACACCTTC; CDR3: CASSQEGGMFNYGYTF
D: -; length: 15; J: TRBJ2-7; V: TRBV14; size: -; DNA: TGTGCCAGCAGCCAATTGGACACCAGTACCTACGAGCAGTACTTC; CDR3: CASSQLDTSTYEQYF
D: -; length: 14; J: TRBJ2-1; V: TRBV27; size: -; DNA: TGTGCCAGCAGTCACTCGGGACTGACCAATGAGCAGTTCTTC; CDR3: CASSHSGLTNEQFF
D: TRBD1; length: 19; J: TRBJ2-5; V: TRBV5-1; size: -; DNA: TGCGCCAGCAGCTTGGGGGCTCGGGGACAGGGCCCGGCGCAAGAGACCCAGTACTTC; CDR3: CASSLGARGQGPAQETQYF